This T cell receptor (beta chain) was documented in a study of blood T cells in healthy people across ages. At least ten counts were recorded for this clonotype. Germline V gene data show CDR1 as SGHTA and CDR2 as FQGTGA. The CDR3 has 13 residues. V was trimmed by 3 bases and J by 2 bases, leaving 7 bases between them. Combining a sample-barcoded 5' primer with a J-beta primer mix, a second PCR ran for 7 to 11 cycles. TCRdb passed the 5' RACE reads through MiXCR, listing each CDR3 protein once. The table includes more than 600,000 distinct CDR3 sequences, 20% to 30% detected once. These records were also assigned to another study, of T cells of mothers and their children.

Source material: blood. The rearrangement uses TRBV7-3 and TRBJ2-5; D gene unclear. The TCR comes from a boy between 10 and 17 years old in good health. The CDR3 DNA reads as TGTGCCAGCAGCTTGGAGATACAAGAGACCCAGTACTTC. Residues: CASSLEIQETQYF.